This T cell receptor beta chain stems from a study of shared clonotypes between healthy human individuals. Original data processing: Filtering of immunoSEQ junctional sequences could not match full-length read filtering. Sequencing used immunoSEQ multiplex PCR; TCRdb keeps in-frame clones, though not all of them. V, J and clone size derive from that table, while D and trimming were established from the DNA sequence. The sample shows roughly 1.4 million clones, just under 99% of them seen only once. The ends were cut back, 2 bases at V and 2 bases at J, with 15 bases in the middle. The CDR3 loop spans 16 amino acids. CDR1 LNHDA and CDR2 SQIVND come from the germline V gene (reference sequence).

The source is a man between 25 and 39 years old in good health. The specimen sequenced was naive CD4+ T cells sorted from blood. Subset specified: CD45RA+ positively selected. This sequence joins TRBV19 and TRBJ1-2; the D gene is possibly TRBD1 (6 bases). The CDR3 loop is CASSIQGRNSNYGYTF. The CDR3 DNA is TGTGCCAGTAGTATACAGGGGCGGAATTCCAACTATGGCTACACCTTC.